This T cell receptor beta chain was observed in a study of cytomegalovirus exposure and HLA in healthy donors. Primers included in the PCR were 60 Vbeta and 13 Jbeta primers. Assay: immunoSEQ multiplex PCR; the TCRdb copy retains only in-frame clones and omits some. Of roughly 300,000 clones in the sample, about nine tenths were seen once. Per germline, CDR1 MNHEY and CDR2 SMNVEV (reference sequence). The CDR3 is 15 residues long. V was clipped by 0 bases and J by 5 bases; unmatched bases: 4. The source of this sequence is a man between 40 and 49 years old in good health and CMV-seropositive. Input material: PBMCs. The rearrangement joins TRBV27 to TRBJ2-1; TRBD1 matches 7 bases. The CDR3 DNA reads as TGTGCCAGCAGTTTATCTCCAGGGGGAAACAATGAGCAGTTCTTC. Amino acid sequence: CASSLSPGGNNEQFF.